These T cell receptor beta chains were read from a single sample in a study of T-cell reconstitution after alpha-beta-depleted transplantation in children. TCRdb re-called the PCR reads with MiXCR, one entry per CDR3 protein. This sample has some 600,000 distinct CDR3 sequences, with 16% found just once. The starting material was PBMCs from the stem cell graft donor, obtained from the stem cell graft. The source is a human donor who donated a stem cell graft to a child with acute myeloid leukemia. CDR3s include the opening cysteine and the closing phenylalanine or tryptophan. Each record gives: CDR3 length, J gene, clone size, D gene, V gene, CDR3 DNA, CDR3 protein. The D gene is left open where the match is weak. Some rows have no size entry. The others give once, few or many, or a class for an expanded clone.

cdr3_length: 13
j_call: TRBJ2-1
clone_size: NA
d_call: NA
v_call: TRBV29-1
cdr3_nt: TGCAGCGGCGGGGTGTGGGCCTACAATGAGCAGTTCTTC
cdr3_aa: CSGGVWAYNEQFF

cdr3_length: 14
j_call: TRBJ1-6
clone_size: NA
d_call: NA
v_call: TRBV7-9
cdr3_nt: TGTGCCAGCAGCCAGGCCGGGACTCATTCACCCCTCCACTTT
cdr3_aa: CASSQAGTHSPLHF

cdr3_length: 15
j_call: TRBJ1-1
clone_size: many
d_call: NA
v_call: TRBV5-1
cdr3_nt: TGCGCCAGCAGCTTGGTTGGACTAGAGGACACTGAAGCTTTCTTT
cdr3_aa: CASSLVGLEDTEAFF

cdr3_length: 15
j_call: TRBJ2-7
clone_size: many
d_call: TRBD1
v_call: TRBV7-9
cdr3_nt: TGTGCCAGCAGCTCCGGGACAGGGGGCTCCTACGAGCAGTACTTC
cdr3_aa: CASSSGTGGSYEQYF

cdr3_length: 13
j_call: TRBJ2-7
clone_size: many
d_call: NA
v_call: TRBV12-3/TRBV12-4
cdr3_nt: TGTGCCAGCAGTTACGGGGTACACTACGAGCAGTACTTC
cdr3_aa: CASSYGVHYEQYF

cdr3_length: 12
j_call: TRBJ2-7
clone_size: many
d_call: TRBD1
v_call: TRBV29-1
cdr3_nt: TGCAGCGTACAGGGGAACGGCTACGAGCAGTACTTC
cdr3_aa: CSVQGNGYEQYF

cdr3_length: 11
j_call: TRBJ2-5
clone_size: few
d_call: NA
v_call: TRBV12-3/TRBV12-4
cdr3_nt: TGTGCCAGCAAGCACCAAGAGACCCAGTACTTC
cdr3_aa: CASKHQETQYF

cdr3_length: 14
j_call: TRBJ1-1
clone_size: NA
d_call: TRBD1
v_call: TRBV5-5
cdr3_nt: TGTGCCAGCAGCTTCTGGGACAGCAACACTGAAGCTTTCTTT
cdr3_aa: CASSFWDSNTEAFF

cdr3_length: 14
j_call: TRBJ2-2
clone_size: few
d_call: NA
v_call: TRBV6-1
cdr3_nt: TGTGCCAGCAAAATGGCGGAGAACACCGGGGAGCTGTTTTTT
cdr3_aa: CASKMAENTGELFF

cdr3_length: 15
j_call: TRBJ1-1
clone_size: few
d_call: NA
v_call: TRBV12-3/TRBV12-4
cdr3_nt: TGTGCCAGCGCCCCCGCAAAGAAGGGTGCCACTGAAGCTTTCTTT
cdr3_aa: CASAPAKKGATEAFF

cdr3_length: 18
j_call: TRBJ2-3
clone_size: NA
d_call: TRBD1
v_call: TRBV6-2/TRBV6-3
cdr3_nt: TGTGCCAGCAGTTACGAGTTATCGGGGACAGGGGGCACAGATACGCAGTATTTT
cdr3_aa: CASSYELSGTGGTDTQYF

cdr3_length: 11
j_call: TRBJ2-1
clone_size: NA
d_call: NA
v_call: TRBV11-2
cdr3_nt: TGTGCCAGCAGCTTGGGACTTGGGCAGTTCTTC
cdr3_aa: CASSLGLGQFF

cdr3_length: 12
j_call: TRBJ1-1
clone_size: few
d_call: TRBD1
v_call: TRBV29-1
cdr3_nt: TGCAGCGCAACTCCGACAGGGAATGAAGCTTTCTTT
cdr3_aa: CSATPTGNEAFF

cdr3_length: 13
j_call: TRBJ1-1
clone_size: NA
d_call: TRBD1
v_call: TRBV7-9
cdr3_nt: TGTACCAGCAGATCAGACAGGGCCCATGAAGCTTTCTTT
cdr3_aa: CTSRSDRAHEAFF

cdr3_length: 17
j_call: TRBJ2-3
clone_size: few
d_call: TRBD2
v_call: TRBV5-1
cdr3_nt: TGCGCCAGCAGCTTGGAACCGGGGGGGCCCAGCACAGATACGCAGTATTTT
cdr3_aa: CASSLEPGGPSTDTQYF

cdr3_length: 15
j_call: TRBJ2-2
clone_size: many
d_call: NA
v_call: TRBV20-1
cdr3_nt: TGCAGTGCCCGCGGCGGGGCCTACCGCACCGGGGAGCTGTTTTTT
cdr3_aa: CSARGGAYRTGELFF

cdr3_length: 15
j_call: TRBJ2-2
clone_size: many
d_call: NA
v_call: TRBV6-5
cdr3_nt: TGTGCCAGCAGTTACTCTCGGCAGGCGGCAGGGGAGCTGTTTTTT
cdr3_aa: CASSYSRQAAGELFF

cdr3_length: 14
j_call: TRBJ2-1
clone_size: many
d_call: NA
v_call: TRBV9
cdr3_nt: TGTGCCAGCAGCGCCCGGGGTACCTACAATGAGCAGTTCTTC
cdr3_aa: CASSARGTYNEQFF

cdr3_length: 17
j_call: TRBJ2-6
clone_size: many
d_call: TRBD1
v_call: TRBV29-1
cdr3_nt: TGCAGCGTTGAATCGACAGGGCAGGCCTCTGGGGCCAACGTCCTGACTTTC
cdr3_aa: CSVESTGQASGANVLTF

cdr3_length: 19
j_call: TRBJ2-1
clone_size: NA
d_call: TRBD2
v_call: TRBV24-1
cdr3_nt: TGTGCCACCAGTGACTCGGGACTAGCGGGGGGGCCTTACTACAATGAGCAGTTCTTC
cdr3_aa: CATSDSGLAGGPYYNEQFF

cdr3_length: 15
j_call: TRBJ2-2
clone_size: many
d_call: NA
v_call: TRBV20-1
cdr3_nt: TGCAGTGCTAGAGTCCGGGACGGGAACACCGGGGAGCTGTTTTTT
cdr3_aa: CSARVRDGNTGELFF

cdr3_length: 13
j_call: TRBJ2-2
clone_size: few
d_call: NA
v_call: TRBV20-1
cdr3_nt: TGCAGTGCGCCGGACTACCACACCGGGGAGCTGTTTTTT
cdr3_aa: CSAPDYHTGELFF

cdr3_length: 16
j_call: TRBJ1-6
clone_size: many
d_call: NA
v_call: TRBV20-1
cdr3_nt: TGCAGTGCTAGAGATAGGCAGGGGACCTATAATTCACCCCTCCACTTT
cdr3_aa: CSARDRQGTYNSPLHF

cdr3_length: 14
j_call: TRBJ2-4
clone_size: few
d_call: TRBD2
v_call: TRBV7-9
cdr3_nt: TGTGCCAGCAGCCCTGAGCCGGGGGGGAACATTCAGTACTTC
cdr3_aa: CASSPEPGGNIQYF

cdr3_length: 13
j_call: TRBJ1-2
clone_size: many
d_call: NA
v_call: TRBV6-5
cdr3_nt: TGTGCCAGCAGACCGACGGGTCGGTATGGCTACACCTTC
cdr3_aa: CASRPTGRYGYTF

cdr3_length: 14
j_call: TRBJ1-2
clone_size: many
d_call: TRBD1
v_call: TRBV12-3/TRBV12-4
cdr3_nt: TGTGCCAGCAGTTTTAACAGGGGAGGCTATGGCTACACCTTC
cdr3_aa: CASSFNRGGYGYTF

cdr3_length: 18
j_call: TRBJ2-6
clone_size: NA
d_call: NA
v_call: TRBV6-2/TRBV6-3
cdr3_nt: TGTGCCAGCAGTTACTCGACCCCGAGGGGAAGAGGGGCCAACGTCCTGACTTTC
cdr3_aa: CASSYSTPRGRGANVLTF

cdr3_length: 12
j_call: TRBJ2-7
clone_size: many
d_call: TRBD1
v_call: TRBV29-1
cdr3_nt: TGCAGCGCAACAAGGGACAGGTACGAGCAGTACTTC
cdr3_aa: CSATRDRYEQYF

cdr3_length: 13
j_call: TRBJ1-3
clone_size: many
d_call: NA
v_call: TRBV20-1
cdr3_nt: TGCAGTGTTCGGGGGTTCTCTGGAAACACCATATATTTT
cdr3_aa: CSVRGFSGNTIYF

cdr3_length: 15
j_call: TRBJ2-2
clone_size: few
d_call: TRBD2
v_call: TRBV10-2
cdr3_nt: TGCGCCAGCAGTGCGACTAGCGACGGCACCGGGGAGCTGTTTTTT
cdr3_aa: CASSATSDGTGELFF

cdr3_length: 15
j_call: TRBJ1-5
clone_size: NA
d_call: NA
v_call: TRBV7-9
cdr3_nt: TGTGCCAGCAGCTGGGAACGGGAGATCAATCAGCCCCAGCATTTT
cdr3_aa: CASSWEREINQPQHF

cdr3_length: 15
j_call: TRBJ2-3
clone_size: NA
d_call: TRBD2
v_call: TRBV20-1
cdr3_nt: TGCAGTGCTCTGTTTCGGGGGGGCGGGTCAGATACGCAGTATTTT
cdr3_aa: CSALFRGGGSDTQYF

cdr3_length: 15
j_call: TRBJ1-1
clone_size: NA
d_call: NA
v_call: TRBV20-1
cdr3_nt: TGCAGTGCTAGAAATACGTCGAGGATGAACACTGAAGCTTTCTTT
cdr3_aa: CSARNTSRMNTEAFF

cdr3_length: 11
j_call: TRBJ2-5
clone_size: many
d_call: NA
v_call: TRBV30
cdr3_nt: TGTGCCTGGAAAAAAGGGGGGACCCAGTACTTC
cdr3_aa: CAWKKGGTQYF

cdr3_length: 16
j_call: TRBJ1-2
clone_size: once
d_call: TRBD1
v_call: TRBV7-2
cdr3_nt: TGTGCCAGCAGCCTCCGGGAAGGGGGCGCGAGATATGGCTACACCTTC
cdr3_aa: CASSLREGGARYGYTF

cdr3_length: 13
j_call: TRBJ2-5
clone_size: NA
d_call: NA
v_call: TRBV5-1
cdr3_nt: TGCGCCAGCAGCACCCTGGGTCAAGAGACCCAGTACTTC
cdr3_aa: CASSTLGQETQYF

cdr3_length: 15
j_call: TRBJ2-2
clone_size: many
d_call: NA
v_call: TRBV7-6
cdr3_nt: TGTGCCAGCAGCGAAGGCCCGGCGGACACCGGGGAGCTGTTTTTT
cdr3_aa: CASSEGPADTGELFF

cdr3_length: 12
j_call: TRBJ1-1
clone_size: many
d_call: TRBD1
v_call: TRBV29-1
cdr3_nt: TGCAGCGGCAGACAGGGGAACACTGAAGCTTTCTTT
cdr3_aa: CSGRQGNTEAFF

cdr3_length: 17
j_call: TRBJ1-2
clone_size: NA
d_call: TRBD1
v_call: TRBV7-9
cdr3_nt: TGTGCCAGCAGCCCCCGGGACAGCCAGTGGACTAACTATGGCTACACCTTC
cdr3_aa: CASSPRDSQWTNYGYTF

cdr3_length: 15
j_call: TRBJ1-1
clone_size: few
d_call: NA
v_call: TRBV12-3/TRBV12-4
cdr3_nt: TGTGCCAGCAGTGGAGAGGGAGTAATTTACACTGAAGCTTTCTTT
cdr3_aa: CASSGEGVIYTEAFF